This T cell receptor (beta chain) was sequenced for a study of blood T cell repertoires in COVID-19. Across the study: Samples came from the United States, Italy and Spain, spanning acute and convalescent COVID-19.

Using immunoSEQ multiplex PCR, the repertoire was profiled, and TCRdb retains in-frame clones only, with some absent. The sample lists about 190,000 clones, about 85% occurring once. Those enrolled in Seattle joined during active infection and were followed longitudinally afterward. J was trimmed by 5 bases and V by 3 bases; bases with no gene match: 11. Per germline, CDR1 LGHNA and CDR2 YSLEER. This CDR3 has 17 residues. Material: peripheral blood. This chain links TRBV4-3 with TRBJ2-1, with 9 bases identical to TRBD2. The source of this sequence is a man of 80 years or more with COVID-19, enrolled during active disease. This chain's CDR3 is CASSQSPGGGAHNEQFF. The CDR3 DNA follows: TGCGCCAGCAGCCAGAGTCCTGGCGGGGGGGCCCACAATGAGCAGTTCTTC.